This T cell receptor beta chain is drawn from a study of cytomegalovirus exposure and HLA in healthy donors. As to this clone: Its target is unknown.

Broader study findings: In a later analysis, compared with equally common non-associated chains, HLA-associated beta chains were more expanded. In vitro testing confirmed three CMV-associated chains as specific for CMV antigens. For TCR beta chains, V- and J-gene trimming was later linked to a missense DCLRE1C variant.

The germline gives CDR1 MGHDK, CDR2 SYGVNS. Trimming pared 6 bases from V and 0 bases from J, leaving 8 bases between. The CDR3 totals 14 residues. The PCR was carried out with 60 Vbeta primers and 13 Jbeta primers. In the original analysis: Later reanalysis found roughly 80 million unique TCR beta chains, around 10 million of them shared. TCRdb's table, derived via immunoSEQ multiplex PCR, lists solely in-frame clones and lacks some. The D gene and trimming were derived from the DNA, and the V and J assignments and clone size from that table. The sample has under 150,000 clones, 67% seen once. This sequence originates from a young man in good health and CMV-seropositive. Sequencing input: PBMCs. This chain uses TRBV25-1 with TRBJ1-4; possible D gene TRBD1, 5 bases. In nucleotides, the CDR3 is TGTGCCAGCAGCACAGGCTCAACTAATGAAAAACTGTTTTTT. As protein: CASSTGSTNEKLFF.